This T cell receptor (beta chain) was obtained from a study of CD4 and CD8 cells across lung adenocarcinoma regions. Comments on this clonotype: One end of the junction fails to match germline, which may point to a read error.

This CDR3 spans 14 amino acids. Germline lookup yields CDR1 MNHEY and CDR2 SVGAGI. Samples came from patients with localized non-small cell lung adenocarcinoma. TCRdb fed the PCR reads into MiXCR, producing one record per CDR3 protein. This table has fewer than 7,000 distinct CDR3 sequences, approximately 50% appearing once. The origin of this receptor is a female donor with lung adenocarcinoma. The CD4 and CD8 labels of this study may be unreliable. The chain uses TRBV6-5 and TRBJ2-2; D unresolved. The sample taken for sequencing was CD4+ T cells from the center of a lung tumor. Here the CDR3 DNA reads TGTGCCAGCCGTTACGGTCTGAGCACCGAGACGCAGTTTTTT. Its protein is CASRYGLSTETQFF.